The TCR beta chain described here comes from a study of blood T cell repertoires in COVID-19. Those enrolled, adults aged roughly 18 to 89 years, came from about two dozen US areas. Participants had their cohort set by participant-reported clinical history. This table comes from immunoSEQ multiplex PCR, and its TCRdb copy is limited to in-frame clones, with some not included. The sample yields 250,000 or so clones, approximately 90% seen once. Details on this clone: This sample includes further DNA sequences coding for the same CDR3.

The TCR comes from a woman aged 35 to 49 with acute COVID-19. The sequencing input was PBMCs or T cells enriched from blood (not recorded which).

The CDR3 reads CASSPSSYEQYF. The CDR3 region has the DNA TGCGCCAGCAGCCCTAGCTCCTACGAGCAGTACTTC. The chain couples TRBV5-1 to TRBJ2-7; D uncertain. CDR3 size: 12 residues. Germline-derived CDR1 and CDR2 are SGHRS and YFSETQ. V was shortened by 4 bases and J by 0 bases, with 5 bases between the two germline ends.